A single sample is the source of the 24 T cell receptor beta chains below, sequenced in a study of vaccination effects on CD4 cells after COVID-19. These receptors have no identified antigens. Expansion with viral peptide pools was applied to antigen-specific CD4+ T cells by the ViraFEST assay prior to sequencing. After about 10 days in culture, the CD4+ T cells were isolated. Participants got two doses of BNT162b2 or mRNA-1273 vaccine. Method: immunoSEQ multiplex PCR; TCRdb's copy keeps in-frame clones and lacks some. The sample lists roughly 56,000 clones, more than 70% occurring once. The material sequenced was CD4+ T cells from PBMCs cultured with HCoV-229E spike peptides, taken after COVID-19 vaccination. These receptors were obtained from a human donor who received a COVID-19 vaccine.

This clone was detected only once. The chain combines TRBV5-1 with TRBJ2-5; D ambiguous. The CDR3 loop spans 11 amino acids. V gave up 5 bases and J gave up 3 bases, with 5 bases separating them. The germline V gene has CDR1 SGHRS and CDR2 YFSETQ. The CDR3 region is CASRSEETQYF. In DNA form, the CDR3 reads TGCGCCAGCAGGTCGGAAGAGACCCAGTACTTC. The full variable domain, in which reference TRBV5-1 and TRBJ2-5 provide the parts outside the CDR3, is KAGVTQTPRYLIKTRGQQVTLSCSPISGHRSVSWYQQTPGQGLQFLFEYFSETQRNKGNFPGRFSGRQFSNSRSEMNVSTLELGDSALYLCASRSEETQYFGPGTRLLVL.

This rearrangement joins TRBV6-5 to TRBJ2-7; D is undetermined. This CDR3 comprises 13 residues. Trimming cost V 5 bases and J 1 base, with 9 bases left between them. Germline CDR1 and CDR2: MNHEY and SVGAGI. In DNA form, the CDR3 reads TGTGCCAGCAGTATTAACTGGTCCTACGAGCAGTACGTC. The encoded protein is CASSINWSYEQYV.

CDR3 sequence (DNA): TGCGCCAGCAGCTTTAGTGCCACCTCGAACACCGGGGAGCTGTTTTTT. It codes for CASSFSATSNTGELFF. V is TRBV5-1 and J is TRBJ2-2; D unclear. CDR1 is SGHRS and CDR2 is YFSETQ in the germline V gene. The V end was cut by 2 bases, the J end by 0 bases, with 11 bases between. This CDR3 spans 16 amino acids. The whole variable domain, remainder taken from reference TRBV5-1 and TRBJ2-2, is KAGVTQTPRYLIKTRGQQVTLSCSPISGHRSVSWYQQTPGQGLQFLFEYFSETQRNKGNFPGRFSGRQFSNSRSEMNVSTLELGDSALYLCASSFSATSNTGELFFGEGSRLTVL.

This clone appeared a few times. This chain uses TRBV25-1 with TRBJ2-1; D gene ambiguous. This CDR3 has 11 residues. V lost 4 bases to trimming and J lost 3 bases, with 1 base between them. Germline V gives CDR1 MGHDK, CDR2 SYGVNS. This chain's CDR3 is CASSGYNEQFF. The CDR3 nucleotides are TGTGCCAGCAGTGGCTACAATGAGCAGTTCTTC. Combining the CDR3 with reference TRBV25-1 and TRBJ2-1 gives the whole variable domain EADIYQTPRYLVIGTGKKITLECSQTMGHDKMYWYQQDPGMELHLIHYSYGVNSTEKGDLSSESTVSRIRTEHFPLTLESARPSHTSQYLCASSGYNEQFFGPGTRLTVL.

In its sample, this clone was seen a few times. This chain uses TRBV18 with TRBJ1-2; D possibly corresponds to TRBD1 (5 bases). CDR3 length equals 12 residues. The V gene's germline CDR1 is KGHSH and CDR2 LQKENI. V dropped 4 bases and J dropped 5 bases, with 8 bases sitting between them. The CDR3 DNA sequence: TGTGCCAGCTCACTCGACAGTTATGGCTACACCTTC. Its protein is CASSLDSYGYTF.

The chain joins TRBV4-3 to TRBJ1-3; 8 bases agree with TRBD1. The ends lost 3 bases at V and 1 base at J; junction bases unmatched: 5. The length of the CDR3 is 16 residues. Germline V gives CDR1 LGHNA, CDR2 YSLEER. The CDR3 loop reads CASSQDRVLSGNTIYF. The DNA of the CDR3 is TGCGCCAGCAGCCAGGACAGGGTATTGTCTGGAAACACCATATATTTT.

This clone was counted only a few times. V gene TRBV4-2 combines with J gene TRBJ1-1; 8 positions match TRBD1. Germline CDR1 reads LGHNA; CDR2 reads YNFKEQ. This CDR3 has 17 amino acids. With 1 base clipped from V and 1 base from J, the junction kept 8 bases outside the gene matches. The CDR3 loop reads CASSQVQTGVTNTEAFF. CDR3 in DNA: TGTGCCAGCAGCCAAGTGCAGACAGGGGTTACGAACACTGAAGCTTTCTTT.

This sequence joins TRBV7-2 and TRBJ2-3, with D perhaps matching TRBD2 (6 bases). The CDR3 sequence is 14 residues long. Germline V CDR1 and CDR2: SGHTA, FQGNSA. V was shortened by 5 bases and J by 5 bases, with 14 bases between the two germline ends. As DNA, the CDR3 is TGTGCCAGCAGCAGAGGCGGGGCGGGAGATACGCAGTATTTT. Its protein is CASSRGGAGDTQYF.

This clone showed up just a few times. The chain joins TRBV5-1 to TRBJ1-1; unclear D gene. Germline CDR1 and CDR2: SGHRS and YFSETQ. The CDR3 has 13 amino acids. V lost 0 bases and J 0 bases, leaving 3 bases between the germline ends. The CDR3 spells CASSLVVNTEAFF. The DNA for the CDR3 is TGCGCCAGCAGCTTGGTAGTGAACACTGAAGCTTTCTTT.

The V call is TRBV7-9, the J call TRBJ2-1; perhaps TRBD2 as D (6 bases). Germline CDR1 SEHNR, CDR2 FQNEAQ (reference sequence). This CDR3 spans 13 amino acids. Deletions cut 5 bases from V and 6 bases from J, with 11 bases between. The CDR3 region has the DNA TGTGCCAGCAGCCGTTGGGGGGTCAATGAGCAGTTCTTC. This sequence encodes CASSRWGVNEQFF. The full variable domain, with the rest looked up from reference TRBV7-9 and TRBJ2-1, is DTGVSQNPRHKITKRGQNVTFRCDPISEHNRLYWYRQTLGQGPEFLTYFQNEAQLEKSRLLSDRFSAERPKGSFSTLEIQRTEQGDSAMYLCASSRWGVNEQFFGPGTRLTVL.

By share, this clone counts as medium-sized (0.01 to 0.1%). The chain couples TRBV2 to TRBJ1-2; D ambiguous. Between the trimmed V and J ends, which lost 6 bases and 0 bases, there was a span of 17 bases. Looked up from germline, CDR1 is SNHLY and CDR2 is FYNNEI. This CDR3 has 16 amino acids. The CDR3 region is CASSARPGSPNYGYTF. In nucleotides, the CDR3 is TGTGCCAGCAGCGCAAGACCCGGATCCCCTAACTATGGCTACACCTTC.

This rearrangement joins TRBV19 to TRBJ1-2; TRBD1 is a possible D gene (6 bases). CDR1 is LNHDA, CDR2 SQIVND, per germline (reference sequence). Trimming cost V 4 bases and J 3 bases, with 15 bases left between them. This CDR3 comprises 15 residues. CDR3 loop: CASSSGTLNYYGYTF. In nucleotides, the CDR3 is TGTGCCAGTAGTAGCGGGACACTTAACTACTATGGCTACACCTTC. The whole variable domain, remainder taken from reference TRBV19 and TRBJ1-2, is DGGITQSPKYLFRKEGQNVTLSCEQNLNHDAMYWYRQDPGQGLRLIYYSQIVNDFQKGDIAEGYSVSREKKESFPLTVTSAQKNPTAFYLCASSSGTLNYYGYTFGSGTRLTVV.

CDR3 in amino acids: CASSEGVGSPLHF. The CDR3, as DNA: TGTGCCAGCAGTGAAGGGGTGGGTTCACCCCTCCACTTT. J is TRBJ1-6 and V is TRBV2; D remains ambiguous. Trimming left V 1 base short and J 9 bases short, with 7 bases between. The CDR3 totals 13 residues. CDR1 and CDR2 (germline): SNHLY, FYNNEI.

The V gene is TRBV7-3, the J gene TRBJ2-1; 13 nucleotides agree with TRBD2. This CDR3 contains 18 residues. Trimming took 1 base from V and 0 from J; bases not matched to a gene: 3. Per germline, CDR1 SGHTA and CDR2 FQGTGA. In DNA form, the CDR3 reads TGTGCCAGCAGCTTAAGTGGGACTAGCGGGAACTCCTACAATGAGCAGTTCTTC. This encodes CASSLSGTSGNSYNEQFF.

This sequence joins TRBV19 and TRBJ1-2, with TRBD1 as a possible D gene (6 bases). Germline CDR1 is LNHDA and CDR2 is SQIVND (reference sequence). The CDR3 sequence is 15 residues long. Trimming removed 6 bases from V and 4 bases from J, with 18 bases in between. CDR3: CASRLTGRVGYGYTF. The DNA for the CDR3 is TGTGCCAGTAGGCTAACAGGGCGGGTCGGCTATGGCTACACCTTC.

The genes are TRBV4-2 and TRBJ2-5; TRBD1 or TRBD2 may be the D gene (5 bases each). V lost 4 bases, J lost 1 base, and 13 bases lay in between. CDR1 and CDR2 from the germline V gene are LGHNA and YNFKEQ. This CDR3 region has 15 residues. The CDR3 reads CASSPGTDSQETQYF. CDR3 DNA sequence: TGTGCCAGCAGCCCGGGGACCGACTCCCAAGAGACCCAGTACTTC.

This rearrangement joins TRBV21-1 to TRBJ2-6; the table's D call of TRBD2 was not tested on the DNA. TRBV21-1 is labeled a pseudogene. The CDR3 has 18 amino acids. The CDR3 protein is CASSKCGTIVSGANVLTF. CDR3 nucleotide sequence: TGTGCCAGCAGCAAATGCGGGACTATCGTCTCTGGGGCCAACGTCCTGACTTTC.

V gene TRBV9 combines with J gene TRBJ1-2; 7 nucleotides agree with TRBD1. Germline-derived CDR1 and CDR2 are SGDLS and YYNGEE. This CDR3 is 15 amino acids long. The ends lost 5 bases at V and 0 bases at J; junction bases unmatched: 7. CDR3 residues: CASSRMTGPNYGYTF. The CDR3 bases are TGTGCCAGCAGTCGGATGACAGGGCCTAACTATGGCTACACCTTC. The full variable domain, its missing parts supplied by reference TRBV9 and TRBJ1-2, is DSGVTQTPKHLITATGQRVTLRCSPRSGDLSVYWYQQSLDQGLQFLIQYYNGEERAKGNILERFSAQQFPDLHSELNLSSLELGDSALYFCASSRMTGPNYGYTFGSGTRLTVV.

The rearrangement links TRBV4-2 to TRBJ2-1; tentative D call: TRBD2 (5 bases). The CDR3 runs 17 residues. The germline V gene encodes CDR1 LGHNA and CDR2 YNFKEQ. V was pared by 3 bases and J by 4 bases, with 19 bases between. CDR3 loop: CASSQDFLRVVYNEQFF. The CDR3 bases are TGTGCCAGCAGCCAGGATTTCTTGCGGGTCGTATACAATGAGCAGTTCTTC.

This clone appeared a few times. The chain combines TRBV19 with TRBJ1-1, with D maybe TRBD1 (6 bases). The CDR3 has 13 residues. The germline V and J ends were trimmed by 6 bases and 1 base, with 9 bases remaining between them. CDR1 is LNHDA and CDR2 is SQIVND in the germline V gene (reference sequence). DNA of the CDR3: TGTGCCAGTAGCCCGACAGGGAACACTGAAGCTTTCTTT. Its protein is CASSPTGNTEAFF.

J is TRBJ1-4 and V is TRBV5-1, with 12 bases that match TRBD1. Per germline, CDR1 SGHRS and CDR2 YFSETQ. Losses at the gene ends were 3 bases for V and 6 bases for J; bases not matched to a gene: 3. This CDR3 comprises 15 residues. As DNA, the CDR3 is TGCGCCAGCAGCTCCGGGACAGGGGGCCATGAAAAACTGTTTTTT. It is translated as CASSSGTGGHEKLFF.

The chain combines TRBV2 with TRBJ1-5, with no clear D. This CDR3 comprises 14 residues. V was shortened by 3 bases and J by 2 bases, with 8 bases between the two germline ends. Germline V gene data show CDR1 as SNHLY and CDR2 as FYNNEI. The CDR3 nucleotides are TGTGCCAGCAGTGAGTATTCGGGCAATCAGCCCCAGCATTTT. Translation gives CASSEYSGNQPQHF. Full variable domain (rest looked up from reference TRBV2 and TRBJ1-5): EPEVTQTPSHQVTQMGQEVILRCVPISNHLYFYWYRQILGQKVEFLVSFYNNEISEKSEIFDDQFSVERPDGSNFTLKIRSTKLEDSAMYFCASSEYSGNQPQHFGDGTRLSIL.

This clone was counted once. V is TRBV25-1 and J is TRBJ1-2, with a tentative D call TRBD1 (5 bases). V was pared by 6 bases and J by 4 bases, with 9 bases between. The CDR3 consists of 12 residues. Germline V lookup: CDR1 MGHDK, CDR2 SYGVNS. The DNA of the CDR3 is TGTGCCAGCAGCATGACAGTCTATGGCTACACCTTC. This encodes CASSMTVYGYTF.

The chain couples TRBV3-1 (or the pseudogene TRBV3-2) to TRBJ1-2; D perhaps matches TRBD1 (6 bases). Per the germline V gene, CDR1 is LGHDT and CDR2 is YNNKEL (reference sequence). CDR3 length: 14 residues. The ends were cut back, 0 bases at V and 5 bases at J, with 10 bases in the middle. This CDR3 is CASSQDPTGYGYTF. CDR3 nucleotides: TGTGCCAGCAGCCAAGACCCAACAGGGTATGGCTACACCTTC.